A single sample gave rise to the 8 T cell receptor beta chains below, sequenced in a study of T cell changes during pregnancy in multiple sclerosis. Sequencing was performed with immunoSEQ multiplex PCR; in TCRdb, only in-frame clones are kept and a portion is missing. There are some 71,000 clones in the sample; roughly 93% occur only once, and 1.4% lies in the top ten. Sequenced here: peripheral blood, sampled in the third trimester of pregnancy. Every receptor here comes from a female donor with multiple sclerosis, enrolled in a pregnancy study.

This rearrangement joins TRBV29-1 to TRBJ2-5; maybe TRBD2 (6 bases). CDR1 and CDR2 (germline): SQVTM, ANQGSEA. This CDR3 contains 15 residues. V lost 7 bases to trimming and J lost 3 bases, with 21 bases between them. The CDR3 DNA reads as TGCAGCGGGGGAGGAGGGAATGGGTTGGAAGAGACCCAGTACTTC. As protein: CSGGGGNGLEETQYF.

This chain connects TRBV5-4 to TRBJ1-2; 9 bases are shared with TRBD1. This CDR3 has 14 amino acids. The germline V gene has CDR1 SGHNT and CDR2 YYREEE (reference sequence). Germline trimming cut 5 bases from V and 4 bases from J; bases unmatched to any gene: 6. CDR3 residues: CASRNRGQGYGYTF. The CDR3 DNA reads as TGTGCCAGCAGAAACAGGGGGCAGGGCTATGGCTACACCTTC.

This clone was found a few times. The J gene is TRBJ2-5, the V gene TRBV2, with 8 bases that match TRBD2. CDR1 is SNHLY, CDR2 FYNNEI, per germline. V was pared by 5 bases and J by 5 bases, with 1 base of the junction left unmatched. This CDR3 spans 12 amino acids. The CDR3 nucleotides are TGTGCCAGCAGTATAGCGGGGGAGACCCAGTACTTC. This translates into CASSIAGETQYF.

This chain joins TRBV10-3 and TRBJ1-2, with 7 bases matching TRBD1. Unmatched junction bases numbered 5, after V lost 4 bases and J lost 0 bases. Germline assignment: CDR1 ENHRY and CDR2 SYGVKD. CDR3 length: 15 residues. Here the CDR3 reads CAISGTDRTNYGYTF. DNA for the CDR3: TGTGCCATCAGTGGGACGGACAGGACTAACTATGGCTACACCTTC.

This chain uses TRBV9 with TRBJ1-2; 9 positions agree with TRBD1. The V and J ends lost 0 bases and 0 bases, in that order; junction bases with no gene match: 3. Germline V lookup: CDR1 SGDLS, CDR2 YYNGEE. The CDR3 contains 16 residues. CDR3 loop: CASSVGGQGANYGYTF. The CDR3 DNA reads as TGTGCCAGCAGCGTAGGGGGACAGGGAGCTAACTATGGCTACACCTTC. The full variable domain, completed using reference TRBV9 and TRBJ1-2, is DSGVTQTPKHLITATGQRVTLRCSPRSGDLSVYWYQQSLDQGLQFLIQYYNGEERAKGNILERFSAQQFPDLHSELNLSSLELGDSALYFCASSVGGQGANYGYTFGSGTRLTVV.

The rearrangement joins TRBV5-5 to TRBJ2-5, with 7 bases aligning to TRBD2. Germline loops: CDR1 SGHKS, CDR2 YYEKEE (reference sequence). The CDR3 is 16 residues long. Trimming at V came to 0 bases and at J to 5 bases, leaving 10 bases not matched to a gene. As DNA, the CDR3 is TGTGCCAGCAGCTTGGCCGAGGGCGTGGGGGGGGAGACCCAGTACTTC. Residues: CASSLAEGVGGETQYF.

The V call is TRBV5-1, the J call TRBJ2-2, with TRBD2 as a possible D gene (5 bases). Germline lookup yields CDR1 SGHRS and CDR2 YFSETQ. The V end was cut by 0 bases, the J end by 6 bases, with 12 bases between. The CDR3 runs to 15 residues. As DNA, the CDR3 is TGCGCCAGCAGCTTGGGGTACTCGGGGTCCGGGGAGCTGTTTTTT. As protein: CASSLGYSGSGELFF.

J is TRBJ1-5 and V is TRBV6-5; D possibly corresponds to TRBD1 (5 bases). CDR3 size: 13 residues. Trimming cost V 5 bases and J 4 bases, with 9 bases left between them. Germline V lookup: CDR1 MNHEY, CDR2 SVGAGI. The CDR3 is CASSATENQPQHF. As DNA, the CDR3 is TGTGCCAGCAGTGCGACAGAGAATCAGCCCCAGCATTTT.